Below are 11 T cell receptor beta chains sequenced from a single sample in a study of control samples from healthy donors and cancer patients. Profiled with immunoSEQ multiplex PCR; TCRdb holds only in-frame clones, not every one. The sample comprises 95,000 to 150,000 clones, about nine tenths of which are singletons, and approximately 7.8% rests with the top ten. Sequences were obtained from blood. All receptors derive from a woman aged 18 to 35 in good health.

The genes are TRBV5-5 and TRBJ2-7; 8 bases align to TRBD2. CDR3 length: 15 amino acids. CDR1 is SGHKS and CDR2 is YYEKEE in the germline V gene (reference sequence). J gave up 1 base and V 0 bases, and 3 bases lay outside the gene matches. CDR3 protein: CASSLGGGTSYEQYF. Here the CDR3 DNA reads TGTGCCAGCAGCTTGGGCGGGGGGACGTCCTACGAGCAGTACTTC.

The chain employs TRBV6-5 and TRBJ2-2, with D maybe TRBD2 (5 bases). The CDR3 runs to 14 residues. V lost 7 bases and J lost 0, with 9 bases in between. CDR1 is MNHEY and CDR2 is SVGAGI in the germline V gene. CDR3 nucleotides: TGTGCCAGCATTCGGGGAGCGAACACCGGGGAGCTGTTTTTT. Protein sequence: CASIRGANTGELFF.

V gene TRBV5-6 combines with J gene TRBJ1-2; D call uncertain. With 0 bases removed from V and 2 bases from J, the gap between germline ends came to 11 bases. The germline CDR1 and CDR2 sequences are SGHDT and YYEEEE. CDR3 length: 15 residues. The CDR3 spells CASSLGPVGNYGYTF. CDR3 sequence (DNA): TGTGCCAGCAGCTTGGGCCCGGTGGGGAACTATGGCTACACCTTC.

The rearrangement joins TRBV28 to TRBJ1-1; TRBD1 is a possible D gene (5 bases). The length of the CDR3 is 14 residues. The V gene's germline CDR1 is MDHEN and CDR2 SYDVKM. V was clipped by 6 bases and J by 1 base, with 12 bases between them. For the CDR3, the DNA is TGTGCCAGCAGACTCGCAGGGCAGAACACTGAAGCTTTCTTT. Translating gives CASRLAGQNTEAFF.

A single count supports this clone. The rearrangement uses TRBV18 and TRBJ2-7, with TRBD1 matching 7 bases. This CDR3 contains 13 residues. The J segment lost 5 bases and the V segment lost 4 bases, leaving 5 bases of the junction unmatched. The germline gives CDR1 KGHSH, CDR2 LQKENI. CDR3: CASSQGQVNEQYF. In DNA form, the CDR3 reads TGTGCCAGCTCACAAGGACAGGTTAACGAGCAGTACTTC.

This clone was found once. V is TRBV6-2 or TRBV6-3 and J is TRBJ2-7; 10 nucleotides line up with TRBD2. Per germline, CDR1 MNHEY and CDR2 SVGEGT. The CDR3 extends over 16 amino acids. The V gene end was trimmed by 6 bases and the J gene end by 2 bases; junction bases not matched to a gene: 10. The CDR3 is CASSHATSGGAYEQYF. CDR3 nucleotides: TGTGCCAGCAGCCACGCCACGAGCGGGGGGGCCTACGAGCAGTACTTC.

The rearrangement uses TRBV2 and TRBJ2-3; the D is unclear. The CDR3 is made up of 14 amino acids. Germline V gene sequence: CDR1 SNHLY, CDR2 FYNNEI. V lost 6 bases to trimming and J lost 1 base, with 11 bases between them. CDR3 region: CASSPQRRTDTQYF. The CDR3 bases are TGTGCCAGCAGCCCTCAGCGTCGCACAGATACGCAGTATTTT.

The chain uses TRBV28 and TRBJ2-7; 9 positions match TRBD1. Germline V gene lookup returns CDR1 MDHEN and CDR2 SYDVKM. Trimming removed 5 bases from V and 4 bases from J; junction bases left unmatched: 9. The CDR3 runs to 15 residues. The CDR3 loop is CASSITGTGKYEQYF. The DNA of the CDR3 is TGTGCCAGCAGTATAACCGGGACAGGGAAGTACGAGCAGTACTTC.

The V and J genes are TRBV7-9 and TRBJ2-7, with D possibly being TRBD2 (5 bases). This CDR3 is built from 13 residues. Germline CDR1 reads SEHNR; CDR2 reads FQNEAQ (reference sequence). Trimming left V 3 bases short and J 0 bases short, with 6 bases between. CDR3 DNA: TGTGCCAGCAGCTTCGGGGACTCCTACGAGCAGTACTTC. This translates into CASSFGDSYEQYF.

The chain links TRBV3-1 (or the pseudogene TRBV3-2) to TRBJ1-3; D uncertain. The CDR3 runs to 14 residues. CDR1 and CDR2 (germline): LGHDT, YNNKEL (reference sequence). V dropped 1 base and J dropped 4 bases, with 8 bases sitting between them. The CDR3 loop reads CASSQVASGNTIYF. CDR3 coding DNA: TGTGCCAGCAGCCAAGTAGCGTCGGGAAACACCATATATTTT.

CDR3 DNA: TGCGCCAGCAGCCCGGGACAGGGGATCTACAATGAGCAGTTCTTC. Translated, it gives CASSPGQGIYNEQFF. The chain has TRBV5-1 and TRBJ2-1; the match to TRBD1 covers 10 bases. Trimming at V came to 4 bases and at J to 3 bases, leaving 4 bases not matched to a gene. The CDR3 contains 15 residues. From germline, CDR1 is SGHRS and CDR2 YFSETQ. Variable domain in full (rest from reference TRBV5-1 and TRBJ2-1): KAGVTQTPRYLIKTRGQQVTLSCSPISGHRSVSWYQQTPGQGLQFLFEYFSETQRNKGNFPGRFSGRQFSNSRSEMNVSTLELGDSALYLCASSPGQGIYNEQFFGPGTRLTVL.